The 15 T cell receptor beta chains given below trace back to one sample, sequenced in a study of T cells in Graves' hyperthyroidism and ophthalmopathy. What was amplified from RNA transcripts were TCR beta CDR3 regions. The HTBI set primed first-round TCR CDR3 RT-PCR. TCRdb used MiXCR to reprocess the multiplex PCR reads, holding one entry per CDR3 protein. In the table there are a few hundred thousand distinct CDR3 sequences, more than 12% of which are singletons. Sequencing was performed on blood. The origin of the receptors is a woman between 25 and 40 years old with Graves' hyperthyroidism.

The table lists this clonotype with many counts. The rearrangement uses TRBV20-1 and TRBJ2-1; the match to TRBD2 covers 8 bases. CDR1 and CDR2 (germline): DFQATT, SNEGSKA (reference sequence). The CDR3 is made up of 12 amino acids. The ends lost 8 bases at V and 5 bases at J; junction bases unmatched: 5. CDR3 sequence: CSRAGVNNEQFF. The CDR3 bases are TGCAGTCGAGCGGGAGTGAACAATGAGCAGTTCTTC.

The rearrangement uses TRBV10-2 and TRBJ1-5; 9 nucleotides line up with TRBD1. The CDR3 extends over 15 amino acids. In germline, CDR1 is WSHSY, CDR2 SAAADI. J gave up 4 bases and V 4 bases, and 5 bases lay outside the gene matches. In DNA form, the CDR3 reads TGCGCCAGCAGTGTTACCGGGACAGGGAATCAGCCCCAGCATTTT. Its protein product is CASSVTGTGNQPQHF.

This chain uses TRBV7-3 with TRBJ2-3; weak D call: TRBD1 (6 bases). The CDR3 has 13 residues. V was pared by 4 bases and J by 4 bases, with 9 bases between. Germline V CDR1 and CDR2: SGHTA, FQGTGA. CDR3 nucleotides: TGTGCCAGCAGCTCGCAGGGGTCAGATACGCAGTATTTT. It encodes CASSSQGSDTQYF.

This clonotype was counted ten times or more. The chain recombines TRBV6-1 with TRBJ2-1; D not resolved. The germline V gene encodes CDR1 MNHNS and CDR2 SASEGT. The CDR3 is 15 residues long. Between the trimmed V and J ends, which lost 8 bases and 6 bases, there was a span of 20 bases. CDR3 sequence reads: CASRAVPNLRNEQFF. Written as DNA, the CDR3 is TGTGCCAGCCGCGCAGTACCTAACCTGCGCAATGAGCAGTTCTTC.

Points on this clonotype: Possible read error: a much larger clone is one base away. The chain combines TRBV10-3 with TRBJ2-1, with a tentative D call TRBD2 (5 bases). Germline lookup yields CDR1 ENHRY and CDR2 SYGVKD. The CDR3 totals 13 residues. The CDR3: CAISVDSYNEQLF. DNA of the CDR3: TGTGCCATCAGTGTGGACTCCTACAATGAGCAGCTCTTC.

This clonotype was detected only a few times. The chain employs TRBV19 and TRBJ1-5, with D possibly being TRBD1 (6 bases). The CDR3 runs to 16 residues. Germline CDR1 and CDR2: LNHDA and SQIVND (reference sequence). With 3 bases removed from V and 4 bases from J, the gap between germline ends came to 16 bases. CDR3 sequence reads: CASSMSGGGRNQPQHF. The CDR3 DNA is TGTGCCAGTAGTATGAGTGGAGGGGGTCGGAATCAGCCCCAGCATTTT. Together with reference TRBV19 and TRBJ1-5, the CDR3 gives the full variable domain: DGGITQSPKYLFRKEGQNVTLSCEQNLNHDAMYWYRQDPGQGLRLIYYSQIVNDFQKGDIAEGYSVSREKKESFPLTVTSAQKNPTAFYLCASSMSGGGRNQPQHFGDGTRLSIL.

This clonotype was counted ten times or more. V is TRBV20-1 and J is TRBJ2-7; maybe TRBD2 (6 bases). Deletions cut 6 bases from V and 0 bases from J, with 15 bases between. The germline V gene has CDR1 DFQATT and CDR2 SNEGSKA (reference sequence). The CDR3 is made up of 14 amino acids. The DNA for the CDR3 is TGCAGTGCCCCCGAAGGAGGGAGCTCCTACGAGCAGTACTTC. Translating gives CSAPEGGSSYEQYF.

This clonotype was seen more than once but under ten times. The chain employs TRBV29-1 and TRBJ2-7; no clear D gene. The CDR3 spans 11 residues. Trimming left V 7 bases short and J 1 base short, with 8 bases between. Germline V CDR1 and CDR2: SQVTM, ANQGSEA. CDR3 residues: CSASDSYEQYF. DNA for the CDR3: TGCAGCGCATCAGATTCCTACGAGCAGTACTTC.

This clonotype was detected ten times or more. The V gene is TRBV28, the J gene TRBJ2-5; 9 bases fit TRBD2. Germline V lookup: CDR1 MDHEN, CDR2 SYDVKM. The V and J ends lost 4 bases and 1 base, in that order; junction bases with no gene match: 7. The CDR3 loop spans 16 amino acids. CDR3 bases: TGTGCCAGCAGTTACCGACTAGCGGCCCTCCAAGAGACCCAGTACTTC. Its translation is CASSYRLAALQETQYF.

The chain uses TRBV5-1 and TRBJ2-5; D not certain. CDR1 and CDR2 from the germline V gene are SGHRS and YFSETQ. The CDR3 consists of 14 residues. V was cut by 4 bases and J by 1 base, with 11 bases left in between. In nucleotides, the CDR3 is TGCGCCAGCAGCCCCATGGGGATCCAAGAGACCCAGTACTTC. Its protein product is CASSPMGIQETQYF.

This clonotype was recorded many times. The chain recombines TRBV5-1 with TRBJ2-7, with TRBD2 matching over 8 bases. The CDR3 length is 15 residues. The trim removed 4 bases at V and 2 bases at J, leaving 8 bases unmatched. Germline values: CDR1 SGHRS, CDR2 YFSETQ. The CDR3 region is CASSPLDSGTYEQYF. DNA for the CDR3: TGCGCCAGCAGCCCTCTGGATAGCGGGACCTACGAGCAGTACTTC.

As for this clonotype: At one end the junction does not follow the germline gene, possibly because of a read error. The rearrangement uses TRBV28 and TRBJ2-1, with 11 nucleotides matching TRBD2. The CDR3 consists of 16 residues. Germline V lookup: CDR1 MDHEN, CDR2 SYDVKM. This chain's CDR3 is CATSDRGLAAYNEQFF. For the CDR3, the DNA is TGTGCCACCAGTGACCGGGGACTAGCGGCCTACAATGAGCAGTTCTTC.

This clonotype has at least ten counts. This chain connects TRBV30 to TRBJ2-1; no clear D gene. The germline CDR1 and CDR2 sequences are GTSNPN and SVGIG (reference sequence). The CDR3 length is 13 residues. V lost 1 base to trimming and J lost 8 bases, with 12 bases between them. The CDR3 loop reads CAWSEFDKDEQFF. DNA of the CDR3: TGTGCCTGGAGTGAGTTCGATAAGGATGAGCAGTTCTTC.

This clonotype was recorded many times. V and J are TRBV30 and TRBJ1-2; D may be TRBD1 (5 bases). Trimming stripped 5 bases from V and 8 bases from J, with 15 bases between. Germline V gives CDR1 GTSNPN, CDR2 SVGIG (reference sequence). The CDR3 spans 12 residues. DNA for the CDR3: TGTGCCTGGTCCCGGGGCGCTAAGGGCTACACCTTC. This codes for CAWSRGAKGYTF.

CDR3 in amino acids: CASSVGTSGSYEQYF. The CDR3 nucleotides read TGTGCCAGCAGCGTAGGTACTAGCGGCTCCTACGAGCAGTACTTC. The chain carries TRBV9 and TRBJ2-7; 8 bases are a match to TRBD2. V trimming: 0 bases; J trimming: 0 bases; junction bases outside the gene matches: 2. Germline V gives CDR1 SGDLS, CDR2 YYNGEE. The CDR3 runs to 15 residues.